This TCR beta chain came from a study of cytomegalovirus exposure and HLA in healthy donors. Note on this clone: What it recognizes is unknown.

Using immunoSEQ multiplex PCR, the repertoire was profiled, and TCRdb retains in-frame clones only, with some absent. This sample has 200,000 to 300,000 clones; about 90% occur once, and the top ten carry around 3.3%. Study observations and caveats: First-cohort TCR clusters tended to co-occur in the approximately 110 validation repertoires, a later analysis found.

This TCR was sampled from a young woman in good health and CMV-seronegative. Sequencing used PBMCs.

The CDR3 loop reads CASSLGEGARIEKLFF. In nucleotides, the CDR3 is TGCGCCAGCAGCCTCGGGGAGGGGGCGCGGATTGAAAAACTGTTTTTT. This chain connects TRBV23-1 to TRBJ1-4, with 7 bases fitting TRBD1. TRBV23-1 is annotated as an ORF whose role is uncertain. This CDR3 is 16 amino acids long. The V segment lost 6 bases and the J segment 7 bases; nucleotides outside the gene matches: 14.